One TCR beta chain is described in this entry. Its specificity is not known. With each sample, at least 5 micrograms of total RNA were extracted. The data were obtained in a study of blood T cells in healthy people across ages. Whole-study context: About one barcoded TCR beta cDNA was captured per two T cells. Study-level results: Fewer expanded clones and more diversity marked long-lived versus aged donors. With donor CMV status unknown, expanded clonotype changes were possibly confounded.

PCR was performed a second time for about 7 to 12 cycles using a sample-barcoded 5' primer and a J-beta primer mix. MiXCR, applied by TCRdb to the 5' RACE reads, yields one record per CDR3 protein. This sample carries 580,000 or so distinct CDR3 sequences, around half of them seen once, and the ten largest clones take 20% to 25%. Sequenced material: blood. This TCR came from a man of 80 years or more in good health.

The CDR3 region has the DNA TGTGCCAGCAGCTTAGCGAATCAGGGGCCCTACGAGCAGTACTTC. Translation gives CASSLANQGPYEQYF. The rearrangement uses TRBV7-2 and TRBJ2-7; possibly TRBD1 for D (6 bases). The germline V gene has CDR1 SGHTA and CDR2 FQGNSA. This CDR3 spans 15 amino acids. Trimming took 0 bases from V and 2 from J, leaving 11 bases between them.